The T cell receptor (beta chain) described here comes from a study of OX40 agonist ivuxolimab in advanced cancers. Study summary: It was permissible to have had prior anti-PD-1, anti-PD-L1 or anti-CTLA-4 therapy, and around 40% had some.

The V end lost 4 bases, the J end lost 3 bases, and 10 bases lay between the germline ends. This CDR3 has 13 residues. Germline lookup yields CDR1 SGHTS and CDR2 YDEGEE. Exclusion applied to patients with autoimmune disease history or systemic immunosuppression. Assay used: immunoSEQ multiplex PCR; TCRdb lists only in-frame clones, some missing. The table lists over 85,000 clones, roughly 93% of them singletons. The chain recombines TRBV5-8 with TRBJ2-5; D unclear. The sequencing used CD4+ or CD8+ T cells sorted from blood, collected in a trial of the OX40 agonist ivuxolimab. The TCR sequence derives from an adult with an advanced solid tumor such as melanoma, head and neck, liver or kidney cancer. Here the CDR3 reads CASSRTTEETQYF. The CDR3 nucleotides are TGTGCCAGCAGCCGCACGACCGAAGAGACCCAGTACTTC.